The next 24 T cell receptor beta chains were all read from a single sample in a study of shared T cell receptors in the human thymus. Profiled with immunoSEQ multiplex PCR; TCRdb holds only in-frame clones, not every one. The table has 550,000 to 800,000 clones, 75% to 90% seen once. This same sample was also part of a study on human thymus T cells.

Sequencing was performed on thymocytes. These receptors originate from a girl in the first two years of life with a congenital heart defect.

This chain joins TRBV5-1 and TRBJ2-5; D call uncertain. This CDR3 has 15 amino acids. Germline V lookup: CDR1 SGHRS, CDR2 YFSETQ. Trimming removed 2 bases from V and 1 base from J, with 12 bases in between. DNA for the CDR3: TGCGCCAGCAGCTTCGTGTGCAGTTCCCAAGAGACCCAGTACTTC. Protein: CASSFVCSSQETQYF.

The chain combines TRBV7-6 with TRBJ2-3; TRBD1 is a possible D gene (7 bases). This CDR3 spans 15 amino acids. Trimming stripped 5 bases from V and 6 bases from J, with 18 bases between. The germline V gene has CDR1 SGHVS and CDR2 FNYEAQ. The CDR3 nucleotides are TGTGCCAGCAGCAGCAGGGGGGCCTTTATGGATACGCAGTATTTT. Translating it yields CASSSRGAFMDTQYF.

The J gene is TRBJ2-3, the V gene TRBV19; TRBD1 is a possible D gene (6 bases). The CDR3 is made up of 15 amino acids. Germline-derived CDR1 and CDR2 are LNHDA and SQIVND (reference sequence). The V end lost 0 bases, the J end lost 4 bases, and 11 bases lay between the germline ends. This chain's CDR3 is CASSIDNRDPDTQYF. DNA for the CDR3: TGTGCCAGTAGTATAGACAACAGGGATCCAGATACGCAGTATTTT.

The V call is TRBV18, the J call TRBJ1-5; D remains unclear. Germline V gene lookup returns CDR1 KGHSH and CDR2 LQKENI. V gave up 3 bases and J gave up 0 bases, with 24 bases separating them. There are 20 residues in the CDR3. CDR3 protein: CASSPRARPVSPYSNQPQHF. DNA for the CDR3: TGTGCCAGCTCACCGAGGGCTCGGCCAGTCAGTCCCTATAGCAATCAGCCCCAGCATTTT.

The V call is TRBV6-5, the J call TRBJ2-5; 10 positions agree with TRBD2. CDR1 is MNHEY, CDR2 SVGAGI, per germline. This CDR3 is 15 amino acids long. The V segment lost 2 bases and the J segment 5 bases; nucleotides outside the gene matches: 5. The CDR3 DNA reads as TGTGCCAGCAGTTACAGCGGGGGGGCACACGAGACCCAGTACTTC. It translates to CASSYSGGAHETQYF.

The chain links TRBV29-1 to TRBJ2-7; TRBD2 agrees at 12 bases. This CDR3 has 16 residues. V trimming: 8 bases; J trimming: 2 bases; junction bases outside the gene matches: 13. Germline V gene sequence: CDR1 SQVTM, CDR2 ANQGSEA. The CDR3 DNA reads TGCAGCTCCTTCTCCTCGCTAGCGGGGGGGGCCTACGAGCAGTACTTC. Encoded protein: CSSFSSLAGGAYEQYF.

The rearrangement uses TRBV5-1 and TRBJ2-2, with 10 nucleotides matching TRBD2. Germline V gene sequence: CDR1 SGHRS, CDR2 YFSETQ. The CDR3 is 18 residues long. Trimming at V came to 6 bases and at J to 4 bases, leaving 15 bases not matched to a gene. The CDR3 DNA reads as TGCGCCAGCACAATACCACATGGGACTAGCGATCGCACCGGGGAGCTGTTTTTT. Translating it yields CASTIPHGTSDRTGELFF. The full variable domain, rest sourced from reference TRBV5-1 and TRBJ2-2, is KAGVTQTPRYLIKTRGQQVTLSCSPISGHRSVSWYQQTPGQGLQFLFEYFSETQRNKGNFPGRFSGRQFSNSRSEMNVSTLELGDSALYLCASTIPHGTSDRTGELFFGEGSRLTVL.

This clone was seen a single time. The V and J genes are TRBV5-6 and TRBJ2-7; TRBD1 matches at 7 bases. Germline values: CDR1 SGHDT, CDR2 YYEEEE. The CDR3 runs to 16 residues. After removal of 5 bases from V and 1 base from J, the junction contained 12 bases not matched to a gene. CDR3 sequence reads: CASREGSATGSYEQYF. The CDR3 DNA reads as TGTGCCAGCAGAGAGGGCTCCGCGACAGGGTCCTACGAGCAGTACTTC.

V and J are TRBV6-7 and TRBJ1-2; 8 bases line up with TRBD1. TRBV6-7 is an ORF for which the function is uncertain. The CDR3 sequence is 13 residues long. V trimming: 6 bases; J trimming: 7 bases; junction bases outside the gene matches: 7. The CDR3 sequence is CASSPTGACGYTF. The CDR3 DNA is TGTGCCAGCAGCCCGACAGGGGCGTGTGGCTACACCTTC.

The genes are TRBV2 and TRBJ2-5; 7 bases map to TRBD1. The CDR3 runs 14 residues. With V trimmed by 5 bases and J by 2 bases, 5 bases remained unmatched. Germline CDR1 SNHLY, CDR2 FYNNEI. CDR3 amino acids: CASSLDRKQETQYF. The CDR3 coding sequence is TGTGCCAGCAGTTTGGACAGGAAACAAGAGACCCAGTACTTC.

This clone was seen a single time. The genes are TRBV10-3 and TRBJ1-1, with D hard to call. The V end was cut by 3 bases, the J end by 2 bases, with 4 bases between. This CDR3 has 12 residues. Germline V gene lookup returns CDR1 ENHRY and CDR2 SYGVKD. DNA of the CDR3: TGTGCCATCAGTGACCCTAACACTGAAGCTTTCTTT. Its protein product is CAISDPNTEAFF.

The CDR3: CAWSVPGGAGYGYTF. DNA for the CDR3: TGTGCCTGGAGTGTACCAGGGGGCGCTGGCTATGGCTACACCTTC. The rearrangement uses TRBV30 and TRBJ1-2, with 8 bases lining up with TRBD1. The germline V gene encodes CDR1 GTSNPN and CDR2 SVGIG (reference sequence). This CDR3 contains 15 residues. J lost 4 bases, V lost 0 bases, and 7 bases had no gene match. Supplemented by reference TRBV30 and TRBJ1-2, the full variable domain reads SQTIHQWPATLVQPVGSPLSLECTVEGTSNPNLYWYRQAAGRGLQLLFYSVGIGQISSEVPQNLSASRPQDRQFILSSKKLLLSDSGFYLCAWSVPGGAGYGYTFGSGTRLTVV.

The chain links TRBV19 to TRBJ2-2; TRBD1 is a possible D gene (6 bases). Germline values: CDR1 LNHDA, CDR2 SQIVND (reference sequence). V was trimmed by 6 bases and J by 5 bases, leaving 16 bases between them. This CDR3 is 15 amino acids long. The CDR3 nucleotides read TGTGCCAGTAGAGGTTGCGTACAGGGTACCGGGGAGCTGTTTTTT. Translated, it gives CASRGCVQGTGELFF.

This chain uses TRBV4-1 with TRBJ1-2; maybe TRBD1 (5 bases). With 1 base removed from V and 8 bases from J, the gap between germline ends came to 11 bases. The CDR3 runs to 13 residues. Germline CDR1 is MGHRA and CDR2 is YSYEKL. CDR3 DNA: TGCGCCAGCAGCCAAGGCCCCGGGGGAGGCTACACCTTC. This sequence encodes CASSQGPGGGYTF.

V is TRBV27 and J is TRBJ2-2, with a possible D match to TRBD1 (5 bases). This CDR3 spans 16 amino acids. The V end was cut by 2 bases, the J end by 0 bases, with 10 bases between. The V gene's germline CDR1 is MNHEY and CDR2 SMNVEV (reference sequence). In nucleotides, the CDR3 is TGTGCCAGCAGTTTACCAGGGATGGCGAACACCGGGGAGCTGTTTTTT. The encoded protein is CASSLPGMANTGELFF.

A word on this clone: Other DNA sequences in this sample translate to the same CDR3. This chain connects TRBV20-1 to TRBJ1-2; D unclear. CDR1 is DFQATT, CDR2 SNEGSKA, per germline (reference sequence). V shed 7 bases and J shed 5 bases, with 5 bases lying between them. CDR3 size: 9 residues. CDR3 in amino acids: CSVPYGYTF. The CDR3 DNA reads as TGCAGTGTCCCGTATGGCTACACCTTC.

The rearrangement uses TRBV4-3 and TRBJ2-5; TRBD2 matches 13 bases. Germline CDR1 and CDR2: LGHNA and YSLEER. The CDR3 runs 18 residues. V lost 1 base to trimming and J lost 0 bases; unmatched junction nucleotides: 5. The CDR3 protein is CASSQGTSGGKYQETQYF. CDR3 sequence (DNA): TGCGCCAGCAGCCAAGGGACTAGCGGGGGAAAGTACCAAGAGACCCAGTACTTC.

The chain is built from TRBV6-1 and TRBJ2-1; 8 positions match TRBD1. Germline assignment: CDR1 MNHNS and CDR2 SASEGT. J lost 8 bases, V lost 4 bases, and 13 bases had no gene match. The CDR3 has 16 amino acids. The CDR3, as DNA: TGTGCCAGCAGTGGCTCCCAAGCAGGGGGCATGGATGAGCAGTTCTTC. Its protein product is CASSGSQAGGMDEQFF.

This clone was seen a handful of times. This chain connects TRBV9 to TRBJ2-7; D is perhaps TRBD1 (6 bases). V lost 0 bases, J lost 2 bases, and 12 bases lay in between. Germline CDR1 reads SGDLS; CDR2 reads YYNGEE. The CDR3 is made up of 15 amino acids. The CDR3 spells CASSVAGDNTYEQYF. CDR3 nucleotide sequence: TGTGCCAGCAGCGTAGCTGGGGACAATACCTACGAGCAGTACTTC. Full variable domain (remainder filled in from reference TRBV9 and TRBJ2-7): DSGVTQTPKHLITATGQRVTLRCSPRSGDLSVYWYQQSLDQGLQFLIQYYNGEERAKGNILERFSAQQFPDLHSELNLSSLELGDSALYFCASSVAGDNTYEQYFGPGTRLTVT.

For the CDR3, the DNA is TGCGCCAGCAGCCAAGATTGGAGGCGGATGAACACTGAAGCTTTCTTT. Translating gives CASSQDWRRMNTEAFF. The V call is TRBV4-1, the J call TRBJ1-1; D remains unclear. V was cut by 0 bases and J by 0 bases, with 11 bases left in between. There are 16 residues in the CDR3. Germline CDR1 reads MGHRA; CDR2 reads YSYEKL.

This clone was seen a single time. The rearrangement uses TRBV6-4 and TRBJ1-5; D gene unclear. The CDR3 length is 12 residues. The germline V and J ends were trimmed by 6 bases and 3 bases, with 6 bases remaining between them. Per the germline V gene, CDR1 is MRHNA and CDR2 is SNTAGT. CDR3 sequence reads: CASSPHNQPQHF. The CDR3 DNA reads as TGTGCCAGCAGCCCCCACAATCAGCCCCAGCATTTT.

This clone has only a few counts. The V call is TRBV2, the J call TRBJ1-1; 9 bases map to TRBD1. The CDR3 is 14 amino acids. CDR1 and CDR2 from the germline V gene are SNHLY and FYNNEI. The V segment lost 4 bases and the J segment 6 bases; nucleotides outside the gene matches: 6. The CDR3 here is CASSGDRVGAEAFF. The CDR3 DNA reads as TGTGCCAGCAGTGGGGACAGGGTAGGGGCTGAAGCTTTCTTT.

CDR3 in DNA: TGCGCCAGCAGCAACTCGGTCGGACAGGGGTACACTGAAGCTTTCTTT. It yields the protein CASSNSVGQGYTEAFF. This rearrangement joins TRBV5-1 to TRBJ1-1, with 9 bases lining up with TRBD1. Germline lookup yields CDR1 SGHRS and CDR2 YFSETQ. CDR3 length: 16 amino acids. J lost 3 bases, V lost 4 bases, and 10 bases had no gene match.

This sequence joins TRBV7-3 and TRBJ1-2; 10 positions match TRBD1. This CDR3 spans 13 amino acids. Germline-derived CDR1 and CDR2 are SGHTA and FQGTGA. V lost 4 bases and J lost 7; bases outside the gene matches: 3. DNA of the CDR3: TGTGCCAGCAGCTCCCGACAGGGGGCTGGCTACACCTTC. Protein product: CASSSRQGAGYTF.